A selection of T cell receptor beta chains follows, all from one sample in a study of regulatory T cells in long-lasting Graves disease. TCRdb used MiXCR to reprocess the multiplex PCR reads, holding one entry per CDR3 protein. There are roughly 430,000 distinct CDR3 sequences in the sample; around 15% occur only once, and 9.5% to 12% lies in the top ten. This same sample was also part of a study on T cells in Graves' hyperthyroidism and ophthalmopathy.

Sample: peripheral blood mononuclear cells (PBMCs), taken at new diagnosis, from a patient treated with antithyroid drugs. The receptors were sampled from a woman in her twenties or thirties with Graves disease. Both conserved end residues are part of each CDR3. The order of the fields is D gene, J gene, V gene, CDR3 length, clone size, CDR3 DNA, CDR3 protein. D genes are given only for firm matches. A clone size is listed for some rows: how often the clone was seen (once, few, many), or a class if it is expanded.

TRBD2 TRBJ2-6 TRBV10-1 16 few TGCGCCAGAAAAACTGGCGGGGAGGGTGGGGCCAACGTCCTGACTTTC CARKTGGEGGANVLTF
NA TRBJ1-1 TRBV28 14 many TGTGCCAGCAGTTTGGGGGAGTCAAGAGCTGAAGCTTTCTTT CASSLGESRAEAFF
NA TRBJ2-5 TRBV9 14 many TGTGCCAGCAGCGTGGGGGGAGATTTGGAGACCCAGTACTTC CASSVGGDLETQYF
NA TRBJ1-2 TRBV4-3 15 few TGCGCCAGCAGCCATCTGGCAGCTGCGTACTATGGCTACACCTTC CASSHLAAAYYGYTF
NA TRBJ2-1 TRBV20-1 14 many TGCAGTGCTAGGAATCCGAGCTCCTACAATGAGCAGTTCTTC CSARNPSSYNEQFF
TRBD2 TRBJ2-7 TRBV10-3 17 few TGTGCCATCAGTGAAACGACTAGCGGGGGGGGAACCTACGAGCAGTACTTC CAISETTSGGGTYEQYF
TRBD1 TRBJ2-7 TRBV7-9 15 few TGTGCCAGCAGCCTTGGGGACAGACGAGTGGACGAGCAGTACTTC CASSLGDRRVDEQYF
TRBD2 TRBJ2-1 TRBV12-3/TRBV12-4 15 many TGTGCCAGCAGCCCGAGCGGGAGGGGATACAATGAGCAGTTCTTC CASSPSGRGYNEQFF
NA TRBJ1-1 TRBV24-1 19 NA TGTGCCACCAGTGATATTACATCCCGGGCCACGGGGATGAACACTGAAGCTTTCTTT CATSDITSRATGMNTEAFF
NA TRBJ1-2 TRBV28 15 NA TGTGCCAGCAGTACCTCTGGGGGCGCAAGTGATGGCTACACCTTC CASSTSGGASDGYTF
NA TRBJ1-2 TRBV28 15 many TGTGCCAGCAGGCCTCCAGGGCTGGGGAACTATGGCTACACCTTC CASRPPGLGNYGYTF
TRBD1 TRBJ2-3 TRBV6-1 15 NA TGTGCCAGCAGTCCCCTGGACAGGGGCACAGATACGCAGTATTTT CASSPLDRGTDTQYF
TRBD2 TRBJ2-7 TRBV7-3 17 many TGTGCCAGCAGCTTAGGCGGTAGTCTAGCGGGGGGATACGAGCAGTACTTC CASSLGGSLAGGYEQYF
NA TRBJ1-1 TRBV3-1 14 NA TGTGCCAGCAGCCAGACCAGGCGAAACACTGAAGCTTTCTTT CASSQTRRNTEAFF
NA TRBJ2-1 TRBV30 12 many TGTGCCTGGGGGCTCCAGTACAATGAGCAGTTCTTC CAWGLQYNEQFF
TRBD1 TRBJ2-7 TRBV20-1 15 once TGCAGTGCTAGAGGTCGGGACAGGGGCTGGGACGAGCAGTACTTC CSARGRDRGWDEQYF
NA TRBJ2-1 TRBV6-2/TRBV6-3 16 NA TGTGCCAGCAGACAGGGCCGCGGGGAAAGATGGAATGAGCAGTTCTTC CASRQGRGERWNEQFF
NA TRBJ1-1 TRBV6-2/TRBV6-3 16 many TGTGCCAGCAGTTACTCGAGTTTCGGGAGGAACACTGAAGCTTTCTTT CASSYSSFGRNTEAFF
NA TRBJ2-1 TRBV29-1 15 many TGCAGCGTTGAAGGGGGACGGTACTCCTACAATGAGCAGTTCTTC CSVEGGRYSYNEQFF
NA TRBJ1-5 TRBV5-1 14 few TGCGCCAGCAGCTTGGAAGACAGTTCGGGGCCCCAGCATTTT CASSLEDSSGPQHF
TRBD2 TRBJ2-1 TRBV2 12 many TGTGCCAGCAGCGCGAGGGCGGGAGTACCGTTCTTC CASSARAGVPFF
TRBD1 TRBJ2-1 TRBV19 14 NA TGTGCCAGTAGTCCAATCCGGACAGGGGATGAGCAGTTCTTC CASSPIRTGDEQFF
NA TRBJ1-3 TRBV14 16 NA TGTGCCAGCAGCCCCCCCGGGATCATCTCTGGAAACACCATATATTTT CASSPPGIISGNTIYF
NA TRBJ2-5 TRBV5-6 14 NA TGTGCCAGCAGTCATGAACGAGCCCTAGGGACCCAGTACTTC CASSHERALGTQYF
TRBD2 TRBJ2-2 TRBV28 17 many TGTGCCAGCAGTTCGGCCGGGACTAGCAGGGGATCCGGGGAGCTGTTTTTT CASSSAGTSRGSGELFF
NA TRBJ2-7 TRBV5-1 16 NA TGCGCCAGCAGCTTAGCCGACAGCCCTAGCTCCTACGAGCAGTACTTC CASSLADSPSSYEQYF
NA TRBJ2-6 TRBV28 14 many TGTGCCAGCAGTCCCCCCTCTGGGGCCAACGTCCTGACTTTC CASSPPSGANVLTF
TRBD2 TRBJ2-7 TRBV10-2 17 few TGCGCCAGCAGTGACGCCGGGGGACTAGCGGGAGAAGGCGAGCAGTACTTC CASSDAGGLAGEGEQYF
NA TRBJ2-1 TRBV7-9 12 many TGTGCCAGCAGCTTCAATGTGCGGGAGCAGTTCTTC CASSFNVREQFF
NA TRBJ2-1 TRBV9 13 NA TGTGCCAGCAGCGTAGCCTCTAACAATGAGCAGTTCTTC CASSVASNNEQFF
NA TRBJ2-7 TRBV28 13 many TGTGCCAGCAGTTTAATCCCCGGCTACGAGCAGTACTTC CASSLIPGYEQYF
TRBD1 TRBJ2-3 TRBV7-9 16 many TGTGCCAGCAGCAGAAACCGGGGACAGATCACAGATACGCAGTATTTT CASSRNRGQITDTQYF
TRBD2 TRBJ2-3 TRBV7-9 18 many TGTGCCAGCAGCTTAGCTGGGGGACTAGCGGGAGCGGCAGATACGCAGTATTTT CASSLAGGLAGAADTQYF
NA TRBJ2-5 TRBV29-1 11 few TGCAGCGTTGAAGGTTTTGAGACCCAGTACTTC CSVEGFETQYF
NA TRBJ2-1 TRBV20-1 14 few TGCAGTGCTAACCGGGCCGCCCTCTACAATGAGCAGTTCTTC CSANRAALYNEQFF
TRBD1 TRBJ1-1 TRBV3-1 15 many TGTGCCAGCAGCCTCAGGACAGGGGAGGCCACTGAAGCTTTCTTT CASSLRTGEATEAFF
TRBD1 TRBJ2-1 TRBV25-1 16 many TGTGCCAGCAGTGTGGTCGGGACAGGGGCCTACAATGAGCAGTTCTTC CASSVVGTGAYNEQFF
TRBD1 TRBJ2-3 TRBV20-1 15 many TGCAGTGCTAGCTCGGTGACAGGGGGCACAGATACGCAGTATTTT CSASSVTGGTDTQYF
TRBD1 TRBJ1-5 TRBV19 14 NA TGTGCCAGTAGTCCCACAGGGGGCGTTCAGCCCCAGCATTTT CASSPTGGVQPQHF
NA TRBJ1-1 TRBV9 15 few TGTGCCAGCAGTCGACGGGGAGGGGGAGACACTGAAGCTTTCTTT CASSRRGGGDTEAFF
NA TRBJ2-7 TRBV7-2 14 many TGTGCCAGCAGCTCGGTCCAGCGCCACTACGAGCAGTACTTC CASSSVQRHYEQYF
TRBD1 TRBJ2-3 TRBV7-9 14 NA TGTGCCACCAGACAGGGGGTTATGGCAGATACGCAGTATTTT CATRQGVMADTQYF
NA TRBJ1-5 TRBV7-9 12 many TGTGCCAGCAGCAATCCGGGAGACCATACGCATTTT CASSNPGDHTHF
TRBD1 TRBJ1-4 TRBV11-2 14 many TGTGCCAGCAGTAGGGACAGGGTCGGAGAAAAACTGTTTTTT CASSRDRVGEKLFF
NA TRBJ1-2 TRBV3-1 12 many TGTGCCAGCAGTCTCCGGGGGATGGACTACACCTTC CASSLRGMDYTF
NA TRBJ1-1 TRBV18 15 many TGTGCCAGCTCACCAGGGGCCGGACTCAACACTGAAGCTTTCTTT CASSPGAGLNTEAFF
TRBD2 TRBJ2-2 TRBV9 16 few TGTGCCAGCGGATTGGGGGGGGGGACGAACACCGGGGAGCTGTTTTTT CASGLGGGTNTGELFF
NA TRBJ2-1 TRBV7-9 11 many TGTGCCAGCAGCTTTAGTCAGGGGCAGTTCTTC CASSFSQGQFF